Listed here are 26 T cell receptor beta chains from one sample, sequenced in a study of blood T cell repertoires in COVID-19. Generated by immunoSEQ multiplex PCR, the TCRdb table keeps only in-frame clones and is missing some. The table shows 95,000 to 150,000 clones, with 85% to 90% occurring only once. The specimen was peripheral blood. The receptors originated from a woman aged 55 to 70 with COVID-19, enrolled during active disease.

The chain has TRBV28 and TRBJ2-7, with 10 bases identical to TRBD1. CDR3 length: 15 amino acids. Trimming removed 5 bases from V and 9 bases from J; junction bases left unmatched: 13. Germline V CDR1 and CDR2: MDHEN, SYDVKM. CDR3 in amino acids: CASSPAGTGATWQYF. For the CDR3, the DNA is TGTGCCAGCAGTCCGGCCGGGACAGGGGCTACTTGGCAGTACTTC.

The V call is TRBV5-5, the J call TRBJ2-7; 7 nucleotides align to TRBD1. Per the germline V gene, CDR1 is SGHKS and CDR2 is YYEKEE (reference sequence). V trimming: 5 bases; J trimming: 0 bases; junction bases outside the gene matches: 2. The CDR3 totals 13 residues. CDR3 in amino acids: CASRRDSSYEQYF. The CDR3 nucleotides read TGTGCCAGCAGGAGGGACAGCTCCTACGAGCAGTACTTC. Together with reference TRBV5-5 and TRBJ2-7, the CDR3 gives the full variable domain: DAGVTQSPTHLIKTRGQQVTLRCSPISGHKSVSWYQQVLGQGPQFIFQYYEKEERGRGNFPDRFSARQFPNYSSELNVNALLLGDSALYLCASRRDSSYEQYFGPGTRLTVT.

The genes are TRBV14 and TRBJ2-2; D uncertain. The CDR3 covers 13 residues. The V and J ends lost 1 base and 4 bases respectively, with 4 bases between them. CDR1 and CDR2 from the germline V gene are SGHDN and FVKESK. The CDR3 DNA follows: TGTGCCAGCAGCCAAGTCGGCACCGGGGAGCTGTTTTTT. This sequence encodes CASSQVGTGELFF.

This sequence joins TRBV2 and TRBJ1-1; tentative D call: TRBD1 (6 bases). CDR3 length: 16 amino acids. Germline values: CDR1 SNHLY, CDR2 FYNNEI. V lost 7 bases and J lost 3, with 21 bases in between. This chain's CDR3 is CASTSAGVGVYTEAFF. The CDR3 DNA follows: TGTGCCAGCACATCGGCAGGGGTAGGAGTCTACACTGAAGCTTTCTTT.

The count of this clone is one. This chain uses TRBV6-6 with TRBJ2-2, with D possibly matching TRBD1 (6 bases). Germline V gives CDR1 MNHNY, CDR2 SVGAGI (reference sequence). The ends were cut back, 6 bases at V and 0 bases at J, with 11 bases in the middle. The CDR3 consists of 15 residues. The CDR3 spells CASSRTDANTGELFF. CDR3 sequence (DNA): TGTGCCAGCAGCCGGACAGACGCGAACACCGGGGAGCTGTTTTTT.

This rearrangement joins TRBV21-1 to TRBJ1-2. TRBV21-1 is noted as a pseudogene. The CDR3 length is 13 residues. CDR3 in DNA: TGTGCCAGCAGCCGCGGAGGGGTGGGAGGCTACACCTTC. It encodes CASSRGGVGGYTF.

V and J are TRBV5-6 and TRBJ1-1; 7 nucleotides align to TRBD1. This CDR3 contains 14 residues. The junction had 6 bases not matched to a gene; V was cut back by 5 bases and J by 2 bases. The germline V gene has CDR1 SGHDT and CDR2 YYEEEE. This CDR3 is CASRQRGGNTEAFF. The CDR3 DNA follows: TGTGCCAGCAGACAGCGAGGGGGCAACACTGAAGCTTTCTTT. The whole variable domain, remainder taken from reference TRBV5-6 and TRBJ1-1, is DAGVTQSPTHLIKTRGQQVTLRCSPKSGHDTVSWYQQALGQGPQFIFQYYEEEERQRGNFPDRFSGHQFPNYSSELNVNALLLGDSALYLCASRQRGGNTEAFFGQGTRLTVV.

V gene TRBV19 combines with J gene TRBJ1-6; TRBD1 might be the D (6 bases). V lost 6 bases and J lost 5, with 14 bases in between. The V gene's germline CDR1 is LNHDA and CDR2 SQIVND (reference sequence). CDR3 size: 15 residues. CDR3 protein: CASRYRAENNSPLHF. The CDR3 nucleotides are TGTGCCAGTAGATACAGGGCAGAAAATAATTCACCCCTCCACTTT.

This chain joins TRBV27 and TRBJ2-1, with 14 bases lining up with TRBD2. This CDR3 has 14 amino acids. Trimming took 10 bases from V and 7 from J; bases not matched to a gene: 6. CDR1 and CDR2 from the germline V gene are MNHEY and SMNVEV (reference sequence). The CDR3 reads CATRLAGGENEQFF. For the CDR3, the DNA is TGTGCCACCAGACTAGCGGGGGGGGAAAATGAGCAGTTCTTC.

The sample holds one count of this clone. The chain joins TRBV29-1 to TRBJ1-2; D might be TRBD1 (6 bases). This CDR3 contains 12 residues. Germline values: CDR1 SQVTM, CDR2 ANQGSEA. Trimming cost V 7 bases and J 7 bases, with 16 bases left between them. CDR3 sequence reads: CSAEQGSSGYTF. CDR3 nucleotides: TGCAGCGCCGAACAGGGTTCAAGTGGCTACACCTTC.

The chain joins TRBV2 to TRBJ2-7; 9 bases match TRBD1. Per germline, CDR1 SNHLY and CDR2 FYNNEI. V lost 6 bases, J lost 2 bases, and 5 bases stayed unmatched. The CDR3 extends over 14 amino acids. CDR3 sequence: CASSLDRGPYEQYF. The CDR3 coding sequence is TGTGCCAGCAGCCTGGACAGGGGCCCCTACGAGCAGTACTTC.

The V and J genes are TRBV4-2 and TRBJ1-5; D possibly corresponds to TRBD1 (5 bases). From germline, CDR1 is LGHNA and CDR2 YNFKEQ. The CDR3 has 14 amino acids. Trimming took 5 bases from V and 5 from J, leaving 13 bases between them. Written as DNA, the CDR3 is TGTGCCAGCAGCTGGCAGGGCGGCTATCAGCCCCAGCATTTT. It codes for CASSWQGGYQPQHF.

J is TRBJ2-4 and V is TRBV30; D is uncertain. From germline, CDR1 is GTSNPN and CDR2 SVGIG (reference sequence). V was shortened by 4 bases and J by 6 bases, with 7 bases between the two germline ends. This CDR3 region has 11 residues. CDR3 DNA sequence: TGTGCCTGGACCGGAGCAAACATTCAGTACTTC. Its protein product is CAWTGANIQYF.

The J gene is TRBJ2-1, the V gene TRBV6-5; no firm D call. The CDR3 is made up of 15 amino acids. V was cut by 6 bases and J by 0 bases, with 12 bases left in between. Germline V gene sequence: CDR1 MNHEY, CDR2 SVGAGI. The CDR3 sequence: CASRHPSHSYNEQFF. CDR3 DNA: TGTGCCAGCAGACATCCATCTCACTCCTACAATGAGCAGTTCTTC.

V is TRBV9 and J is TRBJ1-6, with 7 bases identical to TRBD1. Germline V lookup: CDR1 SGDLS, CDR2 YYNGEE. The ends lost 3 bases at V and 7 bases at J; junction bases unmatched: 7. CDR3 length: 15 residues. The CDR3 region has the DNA TGTGCCAGCAGCGCTCCGACAGGGCCCAATTCACCCCTCCACTTT. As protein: CASSAPTGPNSPLHF.

DNA for the CDR3: TGCGCCAGCAGCTTGGCGGGGGAGGGGCAGCCCCAGCATTTT. This sequence encodes CASSLAGEGQPQHF. This chain links TRBV5-1 with TRBJ1-5, with D possibly matching TRBD1 (5 bases). The CDR3 contains 14 residues. The V end lost 0 bases, the J end lost 7 bases, and 11 bases lay between the germline ends. Germline V lookup: CDR1 SGHRS, CDR2 YFSETQ.

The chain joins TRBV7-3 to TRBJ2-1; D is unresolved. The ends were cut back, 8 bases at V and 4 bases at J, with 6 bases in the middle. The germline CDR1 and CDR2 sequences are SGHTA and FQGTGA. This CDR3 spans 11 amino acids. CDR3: CASGLYNEQFF. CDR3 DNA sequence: TGTGCCAGCGGGCTGTACAATGAGCAGTTCTTC.

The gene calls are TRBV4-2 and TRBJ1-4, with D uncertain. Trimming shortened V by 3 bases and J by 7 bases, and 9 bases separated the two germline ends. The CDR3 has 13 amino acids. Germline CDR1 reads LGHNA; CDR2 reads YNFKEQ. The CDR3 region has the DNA TGTGCCAGCAGCCACGTTGGGAGTGAAAAACTGTTTTTT. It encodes CASSHVGSEKLFF.

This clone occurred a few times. The CDR3 DNA reads TGTGCCAGTGATCGGACAGGGGGCGGAACTGAAGCTTTCTTT. Translated, it gives CASDRTGGGTEAFF. V gene TRBV2 combines with J gene TRBJ1-1; 11 nucleotides line up with TRBD1. CDR1 and CDR2 from the germline V gene are SNHLY and FYNNEI. The CDR3 covers 14 residues. V dropped 9 bases and J dropped 5; count of bases not matched to a gene: 8.

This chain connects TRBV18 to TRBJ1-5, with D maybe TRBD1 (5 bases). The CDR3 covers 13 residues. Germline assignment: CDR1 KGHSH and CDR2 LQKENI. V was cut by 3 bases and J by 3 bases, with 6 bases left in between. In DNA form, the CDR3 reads TGTGCCAGCTCACCGGACAACAATCAGCCCCAGCATTTT. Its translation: CASSPDNNQPQHF. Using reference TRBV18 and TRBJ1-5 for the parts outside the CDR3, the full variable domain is NAGVMQNPRHLVRRRGQEARLRCSPMKGHSHVYWYRQLPEEGLKFMVYLQKENIIDESGMPKERFSAEFPKEGPSILRIQQVVRGDSAAYFCASSPDNNQPQHFGDGTRLSIL.

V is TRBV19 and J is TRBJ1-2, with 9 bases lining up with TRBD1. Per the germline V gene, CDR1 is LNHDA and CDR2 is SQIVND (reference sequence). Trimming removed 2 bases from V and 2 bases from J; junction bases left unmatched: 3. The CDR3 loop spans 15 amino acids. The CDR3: CASSIQGTGNYGYTF. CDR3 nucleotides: TGTGCCAGTAGTATACAAGGGACAGGGAACTATGGCTACACCTTC.

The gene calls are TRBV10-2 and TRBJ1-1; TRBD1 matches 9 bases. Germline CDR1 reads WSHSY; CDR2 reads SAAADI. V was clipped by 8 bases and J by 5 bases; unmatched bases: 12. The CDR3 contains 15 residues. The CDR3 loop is CASEVDGTGRTEAFF. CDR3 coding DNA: TGCGCCAGCGAAGTTGATGGGACAGGGCGAACTGAAGCTTTCTTT.

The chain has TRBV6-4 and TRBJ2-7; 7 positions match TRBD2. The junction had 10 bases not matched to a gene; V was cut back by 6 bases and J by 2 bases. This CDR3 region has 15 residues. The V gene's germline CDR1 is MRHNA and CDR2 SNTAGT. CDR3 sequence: CASRQRSSGPYEQYF. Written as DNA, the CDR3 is TGTGCCAGCAGGCAACGGTCTAGCGGCCCCTACGAGCAGTACTTC.

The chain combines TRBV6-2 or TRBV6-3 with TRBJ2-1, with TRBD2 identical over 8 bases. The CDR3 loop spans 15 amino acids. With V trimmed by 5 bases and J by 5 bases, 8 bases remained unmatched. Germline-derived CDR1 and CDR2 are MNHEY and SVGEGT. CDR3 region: CASSVGLAGHNEQFF. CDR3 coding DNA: TGTGCCAGCAGTGTCGGTCTAGCGGGTCACAATGAGCAGTTCTTC.

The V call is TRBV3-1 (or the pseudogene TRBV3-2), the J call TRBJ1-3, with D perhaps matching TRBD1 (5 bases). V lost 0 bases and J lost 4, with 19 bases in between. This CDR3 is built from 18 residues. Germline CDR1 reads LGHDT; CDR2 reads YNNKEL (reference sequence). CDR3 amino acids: CASSQDQGRTFSGNTIYF. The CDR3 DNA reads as TGTGCCAGCAGCCAAGATCAGGGTCGGACCTTTTCCGGAAACACCATATATTTT.

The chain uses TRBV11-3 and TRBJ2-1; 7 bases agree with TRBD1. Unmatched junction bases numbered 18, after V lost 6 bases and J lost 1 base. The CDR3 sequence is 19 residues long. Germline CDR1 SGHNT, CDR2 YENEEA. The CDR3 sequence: CASSTGQALTLPSYNEQFF. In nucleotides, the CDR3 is TGTGCCAGCAGTACCGGACAGGCCCTAACCTTACCATCCTACAATGAGCAGTTCTTC.